These 8 T cell receptor beta chains came from one sample sequenced in a study of cytomegalovirus exposure and HLA in healthy donors. PCR employed 60 Vbeta and 13 Jbeta primers. Generated by immunoSEQ multiplex PCR, the TCRdb table keeps only in-frame clones and is missing some. The sample has 150,000 to 200,000 clones, approximately 80% seen once. What was sequenced was PBMCs. The receptors were gathered from a woman between 50 and 59 years old in good health and CMV-seronegative.

The V call is TRBV19, the J call TRBJ1-1; D perhaps matches TRBD1 (6 bases). The germline V gene has CDR1 LNHDA and CDR2 SQIVND (reference sequence). The V end lost 2 bases, the J end lost 4 bases, and 11 bases lay between the germline ends. The CDR3 extends over 14 amino acids. The CDR3 sequence is CASSILQGRTEAFF. Written as DNA, the CDR3 is TGTGCCAGTAGTATACTACAGGGCCGCACTGAAGCTTTCTTT.

The rearrangement uses TRBV7-7 and TRBJ2-5; 10 bases are shared with TRBD2. Germline V gives CDR1 SSHAT, CDR2 FNYEAQ (reference sequence). V dropped 3 bases and J dropped 5; count of bases not matched to a gene: 18. This CDR3 has 19 amino acids. CDR3 sequence (DNA): TGTGCCAGCAGCTTTGGGCGGGACAGAGTAGCGGGAGGAAGCGAGACCCAGTACTTC. It codes for CASSFGRDRVAGGSETQYF.

The CDR3 loop is CTSSQDPSGGGTDTQYF. The CDR3 region has the DNA TGCACCAGCAGCCAAGATCCTAGCGGGGGTGGGACAGATACGCAGTATTTT. The rearrangement joins TRBV1 to TRBJ2-3; the table's D call, TRBD2, has no DNA check behind it. TRBV1 is tagged as a pseudogene. The CDR3 contains 17 residues.

J is TRBJ1-1 and V is TRBV10-1; D is ambiguous. V lost 6 bases, J lost 1 base, and 9 bases lay in between. The CDR3 sequence is 13 residues long. The V gene's germline CDR1 is WNHNN and CDR2 SYGVQD (reference sequence). The CDR3 DNA follows: TGCGCCAGCAGCCCATCATGGAACACTGAAGCTTTCTTT. It codes for CASSPSWNTEAFF.

This chain connects TRBV29-1 to TRBJ2-7; a weak D match, TRBD1 (6 bases). In germline, CDR1 is SQVTM, CDR2 ANQGSEA. CDR3 length equals 12 residues. Trimming cost V 6 bases and J 4 bases, with 13 bases left between them. Written as DNA, the CDR3 is TGCAGCGTCCTAAAGGGGGAGTACGAGCAGTACTTC. Translated, it gives CSVLKGEYEQYF.

The gene calls are TRBV30 and TRBJ2-7; 7 positions match TRBD1. Germline values: CDR1 GTSNPN, CDR2 SVGIG (reference sequence). V trimming: 3 bases; J trimming: 11 bases; junction bases outside the gene matches: 13. This CDR3 contains 13 residues. The chain's CDR3 is CAWRNLGTANKYF. The CDR3, as DNA: TGTGCCTGGAGGAACCTAGGGACAGCCAACAAGTACTTC.

V usage is TRBV2 and J usage is TRBJ1-5; TRBD1 matches at 9 bases. Unmatched junction bases numbered 20, after V lost 7 bases and J lost 7 bases. The CDR3 is 18 amino acids. CDR1 SNHLY and CDR2 FYNNEI come from the germline V gene. CDR3 DNA sequence: TGTGCCAGCACTCAAATGGGACAGGGATGGGGTCTCGGCCAGCCCCAGCATTTT. This encodes CASTQMGQGWGLGQPQHF. The variable domain in full, with the rest retrieved from reference TRBV2 and TRBJ1-5, is EPEVTQTPSHQVTQMGQEVILRCVPISNHLYFYWYRQILGQKVEFLVSFYNNEISEKSEIFDDQFSVERPDGSNFTLKIRSTKLEDSAMYFCASTQMGQGWGLGQPQHFGDGTRLSIL.

The chain combines TRBV5-1 with TRBJ2-1; 10 bases match TRBD2. The CDR3 has 15 amino acids. Germline loops: CDR1 SGHRS, CDR2 YFSETQ. V gave up 1 base and J gave up 8 bases; unmatched junction bases: 6. The CDR3 sequence: CASSLRSGGADEQFF. DNA of the CDR3: TGCGCCAGCAGCTTGAGGAGCGGGGGGGCGGATGAGCAGTTCTTC.